One and the same sample provided the 9 T cell receptor beta chains below, sequenced in a study of T cell changes during pregnancy in multiple sclerosis (dated by TCRdb to between 2018 and 2021). The receptor library was made with the immunoSEQ multiplex PCR assay. TCRdb re-hosts the immuneACCESS table, in-frame sequences only. Its copies lack some clones; in the studies checked, an unresolved V gene accounts for under half of them, and the cause for the rest is not known. Here the sample has roughly 40,000 clones; roughly nine tenths occur a single time. Clones ranked in the top ten supply around 0.78% of the sample. The material sequenced was CD4+ T cells from peripheral blood mononuclear cells, taken before pregnancy. These receptors were taken from a female donor with multiple sclerosis, enrolled in a pregnancy study.

This clone appeared a single time. V and J are TRBV7-2 and TRBJ1-2; D may be TRBD1 (5 bases). V lost 5 bases and J lost 7, with 26 bases in between. There are 17 residues in the CDR3. Per the germline V gene, CDR1 is SGHTA and CDR2 is FQGNSA. CDR3 sequence reads: CASSLGPPGVLDSGYTF. DNA for the CDR3: TGTGCCAGCAGCCTTGGGCCACCGGGGGTCCTCGACTCTGGCTACACCTTC.

The chain joins TRBV19 to TRBJ1-5; 7 nucleotides line up with TRBD1. V was pared by 0 bases and J by 7 bases, with 0 bases of the junction left unmatched. Per germline, CDR1 LNHDA and CDR2 SQIVND (reference sequence). The CDR3 totals 13 residues. The CDR3: CASSIETGQPQHF. CDR3 nucleotide sequence: TGTGCCAGTAGTATAGAGACAGGGCAGCCCCAGCATTTT.

The chain employs TRBV6-5 and TRBJ1-2; tentatively, D is TRBD1 (6 bases). The germline V and J ends were trimmed by 0 bases and 4 bases, with 15 bases remaining between them. Germline V lookup: CDR1 MNHEY, CDR2 SVGAGI. This CDR3 comprises 16 residues. This CDR3 reads CASSYSGGGLTYGYTF. In nucleotides, the CDR3 is TGTGCCAGCAGTTACTCTGGGGGGGGGCTCACCTATGGCTACACCTTC.

This CDR3 is CASIVGRVVLYEQYF. As DNA, the CDR3 is TGTGCCAGCATTGTGGGGCGAGTTGTCCTCTACGAGCAGTACTTC. The chain uses TRBV21-1 and TRBJ2-7; the D call of TRBD1 is as the table states it, not checked on the DNA. TRBV21-1 is reported as a pseudogene. The CDR3 spans 15 residues.

The J gene is TRBJ1-2, the V gene TRBV7-2; 9 positions match TRBD1. The CDR3 length is 14 residues. Germline V CDR1 and CDR2: SGHTA, FQGNSA. J was trimmed by 7 bases and V by 5 bases; bases with no gene match: 8. CDR3: CASSPDRGSPGYTF. CDR3 in DNA: TGTGCCAGCAGCCCTGACAGGGGGTCTCCTGGCTACACCTTC.

This chain uses TRBV7-2 with TRBJ2-1; TRBD2 agrees at 8 bases. In germline, CDR1 is SGHTA, CDR2 FQGNSA. J gave up 7 bases and V 3 bases, and 8 bases lay outside the gene matches. The CDR3 consists of 15 residues. CDR3 loop: CASSFGGATTNEQFF. CDR3 nucleotide sequence: TGTGCCAGCAGCTTCGGGGGGGCCACAACGAATGAGCAGTTCTTC.

This clone was counted a single time. The rearrangement joins TRBV9 to TRBJ1-2, with D maybe TRBD1 (5 bases). In germline, CDR1 is SGDLS, CDR2 YYNGEE. CDR3 size: 14 residues. Trimming pared 3 bases from V and 5 bases from J, leaving 14 bases between. CDR3 protein: CASSGSGLSYGYTF. CDR3 DNA: TGTGCCAGCAGCGGTTCAGGGCTTAGTTATGGCTACACCTTC.

With regard to this clone: One junction end does not reproduce the germline sequence, and a read error may be involved. This rearrangement joins TRBV7-8 to TRBJ2-7, with D maybe TRBD1 (6 bases). Germline-derived CDR1 and CDR2 are SGHVS and FQNEAQ. The CDR3 is made up of 14 amino acids. This chain's CDR3 is CASSLGPLKDSRSF. CDR3 in DNA: TGTGCCAGCAGCTTAGGCCCTCTTAAGGACAGTCGCTCTTTC.

This chain links TRBV7-2 with TRBJ2-7; possibly TRBD1 for D (5 bases). V was shortened by 2 bases and J by 6 bases, with 14 bases between the two germline ends. The CDR3 has 14 amino acids. The germline V gene has CDR1 SGHTA and CDR2 FQGNSA. CDR3 nucleotides: TGTGCCAGCAGCTTAAGTTACAGGTTTGCCGAGCAGTACTTC. Translation gives CASSLSYRFAEQYF.